Presented here are 30 T cell receptor beta chains from one specimen sequenced in a study of Tregs in tolerant kidney transplant recipients. Generated by immunoSEQ multiplex PCR, the TCRdb table keeps only in-frame clones and is missing some. The sample lists roughly 250,000 clones; about 80% were seen once. Sequences were obtained from CD4+ T cells from blood. The receptors were sampled from a human donor in good health.

The gene calls are TRBV6-1 and TRBJ2-3; unclear D gene. The CDR3 length is 12 residues. Trimming took off 4 bases at V and 10 bases at J, with 12 bases between the two ends. From germline, CDR1 is MNHNS and CDR2 SASEGT. Here the CDR3 DNA reads TGTGCCAGCAGTGCCGAGGTGCAGGCGCAGTATTTT. Encoded protein: CASSAEVQAQYF.

This chain connects TRBV7-2 to TRBJ2-1, with D unclear. Germline-derived CDR1 and CDR2 are SGHTA and FQGNSA. Trimming pared 6 bases from V and 4 bases from J, leaving 10 bases between. The CDR3 is made up of 13 amino acids. DNA for the CDR3: TGTGCCAGCAGACCCCCCGCGTACAATGAGCAGTTCTTC. Protein sequence: CASRPPAYNEQFF.

Here the CDR3 DNA reads TGCGCCAGCAGCTCCTTGGGGGGTTCCAGCTCCTACAATGAGCAGTTCTTC. It encodes CASSSLGGSSSYNEQFF. The chain couples TRBV5-1 to TRBJ2-1; possible D gene TRBD2, 6 bases. Trimming cost V 3 bases and J 0 bases, with 16 bases left between them. The CDR3 is 17 amino acids. Germline loops: CDR1 SGHRS, CDR2 YFSETQ.

Worth noting for this clone: Other nucleotide sequences in the sample specify the same CDR3. This chain uses TRBV7-2 with TRBJ2-5, with D perhaps matching TRBD1 or TRBD2 (5 bases each). Germline V gene lookup returns CDR1 SGHTA and CDR2 FQGNSA. V shed 5 bases and J shed 4 bases, with 11 bases lying between them. This CDR3 is built from 13 residues. The DNA for the CDR3 is TGTGCCAGCAGCCCGGGGACCTCAGAGACCCAGTACTTC. Translated, it gives CASSPGTSETQYF.

The genes are TRBV7-9 and TRBJ2-7; 9 bases fit TRBD1. After removal of 5 bases from V and 5 bases from J, the junction contained 10 bases not matched to a gene. The germline CDR1 and CDR2 sequences are SEHNR and FQNEAQ (reference sequence). CDR3 size: 15 residues. CDR3 sequence reads: CASSPPRDRVHEQYF. The CDR3 DNA is TGTGCCAGCAGCCCACCCCGGGACAGGGTCCACGAGCAGTACTTC. Drawing the rest from reference TRBV7-9 and TRBJ2-7, the complete variable domain is DTGVSQNPRHKITKRGQNVTFRCDPISEHNRLYWYRQTLGQGPEFLTYFQNEAQLEKSRLLSDRFSAERPKGSFSTLEIQRTEQGDSAMYLCASSPPRDRVHEQYFGPGTRLTVT.

This clone was observed a few times. The chain carries TRBV5-8 and TRBJ2-7, with TRBD1 matching 7 bases. Germline CDR1 reads SGHTS; CDR2 reads YDEGEE. The CDR3 runs to 14 residues. V lost 2 bases and J lost 1; bases outside the gene matches: 3. The CDR3 DNA follows: TGTGCCAGCAGCTTAATGGACAGGTCCTACGAGCAGTACTTC. This sequence encodes CASSLMDRSYEQYF.

The table lists this clone with a few counts. Other nucleotide sequences from this sample produce the same CDR3. The rearrangement joins TRBV5-1 to TRBJ2-6, with TRBD1 matching over 11 bases. CDR1 is SGHRS and CDR2 is YFSETQ in the germline V gene. The trim removed 5 bases at V and 2 bases at J, leaving 9 bases unmatched. The CDR3 runs 18 residues. The CDR3, as DNA: TGCGCCAGCAGTAAGGAACCGGGACAGGGGGCTGGGGCCAACGTCCTGACTTTC. Its translation is CASSKEPGQGAGANVLTF.

The chain combines TRBV11-2 with TRBJ1-2; no firm D call. Germline CDR1 is SGHAT and CDR2 is FQNNGV. Trimming removed 4 bases from V and 8 bases from J, with 11 bases in between. The CDR3 is 12 amino acids. The CDR3 nucleotides read TGTGCCAGCAGCTCCTATGCGTTAGGCTACACCTTC. Translation: CASSSYALGYTF. Full variable domain (remainder filled in from reference TRBV11-2 and TRBJ1-2): EAGVAQSPRYKIIEKRQSVAFWCNPISGHATLYWYQQILGQGPKLLIQFQNNGVVDDSQLPKDRFSAERLKGVDSTLKIQPAKLEDSAVYLCASSSYALGYTFGSGTRLTVV.

This chain links TRBV10-3 with TRBJ2-7; D may be TRBD1 (6 bases). The CDR3 is 15 amino acids. CDR1 and CDR2 from the germline V gene are ENHRY and SYGVKD. Trimming left V 2 bases short and J 1 base short, with 12 bases between. DNA for the CDR3: TGTGCCATCAGTGAGGCAGGGGACCCTTCCTACGAGCAGTACTTC. This gives the protein CAISEAGDPSYEQYF.

The chain recombines TRBV5-1 with TRBJ1-4; TRBD1 agrees at 8 bases. V was clipped by 4 bases and J by 8 bases; unmatched bases: 7. The CDR3 loop spans 14 amino acids. The germline CDR1 and CDR2 sequences are SGHRS and YFSETQ. The CDR3 reads CASSRDRSDEKLFF. In DNA form, the CDR3 reads TGCGCCAGCAGCCGGGACAGGTCGGACGAAAAACTGTTTTTT. Full variable domain (remainder filled in from reference TRBV5-1 and TRBJ1-4): KAGVTQTPRYLIKTRGQQVTLSCSPISGHRSVSWYQQTPGQGLQFLFEYFSETQRNKGNFPGRFSGRQFSNSRSEMNVSTLELGDSALYLCASSRDRSDEKLFFGSGTQLSVL.

The chain links TRBV6-5 to TRBJ1-2; TRBD1 agrees at 7 bases. The germline V gene encodes CDR1 MNHEY and CDR2 SVGAGI. This CDR3 has 12 amino acids. J was trimmed by 8 bases and V by 2 bases; bases with no gene match: 2. The CDR3 region has the DNA TGTGCCAGCAGTTACCCAGGGGGAGGCTACACCTTC. Its translation: CASSYPGGGYTF.

The chain uses TRBV4-1 and TRBJ1-3, with D unclear. This CDR3 spans 16 amino acids. V was cut by 1 base and J by 0 bases, with 10 bases left in between. Germline V CDR1 and CDR2: MGHRA, YSYEKL. For the CDR3, the DNA is TGCGCCAGCAGCCAAGCGGAAGTGGGCTCTGGAAACACCATATATTTT. This gives the protein CASSQAEVGSGNTIYF.

The sample holds a few counts of this clone. This chain joins TRBV11-3 and TRBJ1-6; D not certain. Germline CDR1 is SGHNT and CDR2 is YENEEA. This CDR3 has 13 residues. V lost 2 bases and J 7 bases, leaving 6 bases between the germline ends. The CDR3 bases are TGTGCCAGCAGCTTATCTTTGAATTCACCCCTCCACTTT. Amino acid sequence: CASSLSLNSPLHF.

The V and J genes are TRBV21-1 and TRBJ1-2; the DNA was not compared with TRBD1, the D call given in the table. TRBV21-1 is recorded as a pseudogene. The CDR3 loop spans 16 amino acids. CDR3: CASSKPLKGLVYGYTF. In DNA, the CDR3 is TGTGCCAGCAGCAAACCCCTGAAGGGGCTAGTCTATGGCTACACCTTC.

The chain recombines TRBV5-1 with TRBJ2-3; a possible D gene is TRBD2 (6 bases). Per germline, CDR1 SGHRS and CDR2 YFSETQ. The CDR3 covers 16 residues. The V end lost 0 bases, the J end lost 4 bases, and 15 bases lay between the germline ends. The CDR3 here is CASSLAGGSGSDTQYF. As DNA, the CDR3 is TGCGCCAGCAGCTTGGCCGGAGGGAGCGGTTCAGATACGCAGTATTTT.

This sequence joins TRBV7-8 and TRBJ2-7; no clear D. Trimming removed 1 base at V and 0 bases at J, with 10 bases between. The CDR3 has 15 residues. CDR1 and CDR2 (germline): SGHVS, FQNEAQ. CDR3 amino acids: CASSLVALSSYEQYF. In DNA, the CDR3 is TGTGCCAGCAGCTTAGTCGCGCTCAGCTCCTACGAGCAGTACTTC.

As regards this clone: The junction differs from germline at one of its ends, possibly a read error. The rearrangement joins TRBV10-3 to TRBJ2-4, with D perhaps TRBD1 (6 bases). The CDR3 sequence is 17 residues long. Per germline, CDR1 ENHRY and CDR2 SYGVKD. DNA of the CDR3: TGTGCCATCAGTGAATTGAATCCGGGCCCCGAGAGGGACATTCTGTACTTC. This sequence encodes CAISELNPGPERDILYF.

J is TRBJ1-1 and V is TRBV10-2; a weak D match, TRBD1 (6 bases). Per germline, CDR1 WSHSY and CDR2 SAAADI. Between the trimmed V and J ends, which lost 6 bases and 0 bases, there was a span of 14 bases. The CDR3 has 15 amino acids. The chain's CDR3 is CASRGAPLMNTEAFF. The CDR3 DNA reads TGCGCCAGCAGGGGGGCGCCGCTCATGAACACTGAAGCTTTCTTT.

J is TRBJ2-3 and V is TRBV11-3; 8 nucleotides agree with TRBD2. Germline V lookup: CDR1 SGHNT, CDR2 YENEEA. V was pared by 0 bases and J by 4 bases, with 6 bases of the junction left unmatched. CDR3 length equals 16 residues. The CDR3 here is CASSLDGSGGADTQYF. The CDR3 DNA is TGTGCCAGCAGCTTAGATGGCAGCGGGGGCGCAGATACGCAGTATTTT.

This chain joins TRBV7-9 and TRBJ1-6, with no clear D. Germline-derived CDR1 and CDR2 are SEHNR and FQNEAQ (reference sequence). The CDR3 runs to 15 residues. Trimming cost V 1 base and J 8 bases, with 12 bases left between them. CDR3 region: CASSLVGSMDSPLHF. The CDR3 DNA reads TGTGCCAGCAGCTTAGTAGGCAGCATGGATTCACCCCTCCACTTT.

The V gene is TRBV5-4, the J gene TRBJ2-3; 8 bases are shared with TRBD2. In germline, CDR1 is SGHNT, CDR2 YYREEE (reference sequence). The CDR3 is 17 residues long. Trimming removed 0 bases from V and 2 bases from J; junction bases left unmatched: 8. CDR3 bases: TGTGCCAGCAGCTTGGGGGTAGCGGGGTTATACACAGATACGCAGTATTTT. The encoded protein is CASSLGVAGLYTDTQYF. The full variable domain, rest sourced from reference TRBV5-4 and TRBJ2-3, is ETGVTQSPTHLIKTRGQQVTLRCSSQSGHNTVSWYQQALGQGPQFIFQYYREEENGRGNFPPRFSGLQFPNYSSELNVNALELDDSALYLCASSLGVAGLYTDTQYFGPGTRLTVL.

The chain uses TRBV6-5 and TRBJ1-2; D is unresolved. V was trimmed by 0 bases and J by 6 bases, leaving 8 bases between them. CDR1 MNHEY and CDR2 SVGAGI come from the germline V gene. The CDR3 is made up of 13 amino acids. The CDR3 coding sequence is TGTGCCAGCAGTTACTCGATGCGGCATGGCTACACCTTC. Its protein product is CASSYSMRHGYTF.

This chain joins TRBV10-2 and TRBJ2-1; 15 positions match TRBD2. The V segment lost 1 base and the J segment 8 bases; nucleotides outside the gene matches: 15. The CDR3 totals 20 residues. Germline V gene lookup returns CDR1 WSHSY and CDR2 SAAADI. CDR3 in DNA: TGCGCCAGCAGTGAGTACCCACGGACTAGCGGGAGGGCCAAGGGCGATGAGCAGTTCTTC. As protein: CASSEYPRTSGRAKGDEQFF.

V gene TRBV28 combines with J gene TRBJ1-2, with 9 nucleotides matching TRBD1. This CDR3 has 14 amino acids. The J segment lost 7 bases and the V segment lost 9 bases, leaving 12 bases of the junction unmatched. The germline gives CDR1 MDHEN, CDR2 SYDVKM. The CDR3 bases are TGTGCCAGTGGGGCTCCGACAGGGGGTGGTGGCTACACCTTC. Encoded protein: CASGAPTGGGGYTF.

The rearrangement uses TRBV5-1 and TRBJ2-1, with 9 bases matching TRBD2. Germline assignment: CDR1 SGHRS and CDR2 YFSETQ. The V segment lost 7 bases and the J segment 4 bases; nucleotides outside the gene matches: 6. The CDR3 length is 14 residues. The CDR3 loop reads CASRLAGGYNEQFF. The CDR3 DNA reads TGCGCCAGCCGCCTCGCGGGGGGGTACAATGAGCAGTTCTTC.

This clone was seen a handful of times. V gene TRBV5-1 combines with J gene TRBJ2-1; 9 positions match TRBD1. The ends lost 4 bases at V and 10 bases at J; junction bases unmatched: 15. This CDR3 is built from 16 residues. Germline lookup yields CDR1 SGHRS and CDR2 YFSETQ. The CDR3 loop reads CASSLGGTGKLWEQFF. Written as DNA, the CDR3 is TGCGCCAGCAGCCTGGGGGGGACAGGGAAACTTTGGGAGCAGTTCTTC.

For this clone: A junction end diverges from the germline sequence, so it may reflect a read error. The gene calls are TRBV18 and TRBJ2-1; D could derive from TRBD1 or TRBD2 (5 bases each). Germline CDR1 KGHSH, CDR2 LQKENI. The CDR3 extends over 13 amino acids. CDR3 amino acids: CTSSPGTEDEQFF. The CDR3 DNA follows: TGTACCAGCTCACCGGGGACGGAGGACGAGCAGTTCTTC.

The chain joins TRBV5-1 to TRBJ1-2, with 8 bases lining up with TRBD1. This CDR3 region has 17 residues. J was trimmed by 5 bases and V by 1 base; bases with no gene match: 13. The germline V gene has CDR1 SGHRS and CDR2 YFSETQ. CDR3 coding DNA: TGCGCCAGCAGCTTGCGGCCCCAGGGGGCGATTCAATATGGCTACACCTTC. Encoded protein: CASSLRPQGAIQYGYTF.

V is TRBV7-9 and J is TRBJ1-3, with TRBD1 matching over 8 bases. The CDR3 has 14 residues. J lost 3 bases, V lost 5 bases, and 3 bases had no gene match. Per the germline V gene, CDR1 is SEHNR and CDR2 is FQNEAQ (reference sequence). CDR3 amino acids: CASSPTGVGNTIYF. Here the CDR3 DNA reads TGTGCCAGCAGCCCGACAGGGGTTGGAAACACCATATATTTT.

This clone was seen just once. The V gene is TRBV27, the J gene TRBJ2-7; D may be TRBD2 (5 bases). The germline V gene has CDR1 MNHEY and CDR2 SMNVEV (reference sequence). Trimming took 1 base from V and 0 from J, leaving 10 bases between them. The CDR3 has 15 amino acids. The DNA of the CDR3 is TGTGCCAGCAGTTTATTTACGGGGAGCTCCTACGAGCAGTACTTC. Translating gives CASSLFTGSSYEQYF.